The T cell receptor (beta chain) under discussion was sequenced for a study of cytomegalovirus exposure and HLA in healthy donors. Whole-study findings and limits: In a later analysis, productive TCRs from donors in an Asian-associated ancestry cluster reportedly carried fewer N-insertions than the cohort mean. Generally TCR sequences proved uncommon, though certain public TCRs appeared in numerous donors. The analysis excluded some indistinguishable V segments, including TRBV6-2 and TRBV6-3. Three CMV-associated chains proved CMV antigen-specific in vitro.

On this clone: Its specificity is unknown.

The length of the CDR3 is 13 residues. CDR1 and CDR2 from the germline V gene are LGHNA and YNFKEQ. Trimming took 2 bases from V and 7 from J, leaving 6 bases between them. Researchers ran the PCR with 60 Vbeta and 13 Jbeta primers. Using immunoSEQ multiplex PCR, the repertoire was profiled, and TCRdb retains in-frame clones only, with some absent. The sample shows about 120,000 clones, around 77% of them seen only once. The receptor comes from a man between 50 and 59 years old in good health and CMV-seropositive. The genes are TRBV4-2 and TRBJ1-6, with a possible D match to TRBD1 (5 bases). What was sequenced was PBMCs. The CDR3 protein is CASSQRQNSPLHF. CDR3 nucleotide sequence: TGTGCCAGCAGCCAACGACAGAATTCACCCCTCCACTTT.